The T cell receptor (beta chain) under discussion was sequenced for a study of OX40 agonist ivuxolimab in advanced cancers. Study summary: Of mixed ages from about 20 to 80 and averaging about 60 years, the group was approximately 80% male. Study findings and constraints: At 0.1 to 3.0 mg/kg and by week 6, clonal expansion occurred in CD4+ and CD8+ blood T cells. Normalized T-cell clonal expansion was also low in a subset of nonresponders.

The method was immunoSEQ multiplex PCR; TCRdb's version includes in-frame clones alone and lacks a portion of them. The table records some 49,000 clones, approximately 91% of them present only once. CDR1 SGHRS and CDR2 YFSETQ come from the germline V gene. Trimming took off 4 bases at V and 5 bases at J, with 15 bases between the two ends. This CDR3 has 15 amino acids. Turning to this clone: Its target is unknown.

This material consisted of CD4+ or CD8+ T cells sorted from blood, taken in a trial of the OX40 agonist ivuxolimab. The J gene is TRBJ1-4, the V gene TRBV5-1; D is uncertain. The source of this sequence is an adult with an advanced solid tumor such as melanoma, head and neck, liver or kidney cancer. CDR3 protein: CASSNRDRGNEKLFF. CDR3 nucleotides: TGCGCCAGCAGCAACCGGGATCGCGGAAATGAAAAACTGTTTTTT.